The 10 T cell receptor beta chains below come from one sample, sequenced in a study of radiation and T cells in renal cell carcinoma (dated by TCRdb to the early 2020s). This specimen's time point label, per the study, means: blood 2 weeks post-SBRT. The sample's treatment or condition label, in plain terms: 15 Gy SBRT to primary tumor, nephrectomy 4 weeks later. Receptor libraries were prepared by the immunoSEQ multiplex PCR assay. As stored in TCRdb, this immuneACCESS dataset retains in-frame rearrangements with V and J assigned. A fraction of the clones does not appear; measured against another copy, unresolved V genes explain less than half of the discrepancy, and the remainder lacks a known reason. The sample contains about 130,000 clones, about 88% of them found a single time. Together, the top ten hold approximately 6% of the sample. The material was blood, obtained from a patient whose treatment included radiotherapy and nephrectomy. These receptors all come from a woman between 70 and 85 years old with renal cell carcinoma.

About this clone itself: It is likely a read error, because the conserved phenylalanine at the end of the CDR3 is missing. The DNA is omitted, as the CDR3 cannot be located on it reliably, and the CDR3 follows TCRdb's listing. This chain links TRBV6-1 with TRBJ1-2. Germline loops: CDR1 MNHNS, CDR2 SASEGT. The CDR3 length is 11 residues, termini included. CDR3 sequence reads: CASSEIGQNQS.

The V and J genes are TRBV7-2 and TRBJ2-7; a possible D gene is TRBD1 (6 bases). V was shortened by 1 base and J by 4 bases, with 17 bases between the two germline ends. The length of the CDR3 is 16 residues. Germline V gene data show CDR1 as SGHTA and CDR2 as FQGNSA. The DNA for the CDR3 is TGTGCCAGCAGCTTAGGGACAGCCCGGTTCGGGTACGAGCAGTACTTC. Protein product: CASSLGTARFGYEQYF.

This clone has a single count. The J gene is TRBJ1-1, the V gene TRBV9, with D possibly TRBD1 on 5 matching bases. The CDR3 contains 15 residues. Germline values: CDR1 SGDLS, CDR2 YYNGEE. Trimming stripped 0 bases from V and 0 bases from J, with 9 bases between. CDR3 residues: CASSVGGILNTEAFF. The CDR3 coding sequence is TGTGCCAGCAGCGTAGGGGGGATCTTGAACACTGAAGCTTTCTTT.

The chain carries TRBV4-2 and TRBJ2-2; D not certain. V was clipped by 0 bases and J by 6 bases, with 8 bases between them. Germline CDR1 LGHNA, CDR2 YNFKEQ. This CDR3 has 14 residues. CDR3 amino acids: CASSQDWGSGELFF. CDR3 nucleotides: TGTGCCAGCAGCCAAGACTGGGGATCCGGGGAGCTGTTTTTT.

CDR3 protein: CSARTGVGTDTQYF. CDR3 sequence (DNA): TGCAGCGCTCGGACAGGGGTAGGAACAGATACGCAGTATTTT. The V and J genes are TRBV29-1 and TRBJ2-3, with 9 bases aligning to TRBD1. Germline assignment: CDR1 SQVTM and CDR2 ANQGSEA. The CDR3 is made up of 14 amino acids. After removal of 7 bases from V and 3 bases from J, the junction contained 8 bases not matched to a gene.

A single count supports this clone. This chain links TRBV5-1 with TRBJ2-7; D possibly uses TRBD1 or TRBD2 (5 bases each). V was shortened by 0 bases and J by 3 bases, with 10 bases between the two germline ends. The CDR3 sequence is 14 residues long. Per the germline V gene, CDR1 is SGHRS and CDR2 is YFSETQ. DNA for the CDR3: TGCGCCAGCAGCTTGGAAGGGACCCACTACGAGCAGTACTTC. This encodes CASSLEGTHYEQYF.

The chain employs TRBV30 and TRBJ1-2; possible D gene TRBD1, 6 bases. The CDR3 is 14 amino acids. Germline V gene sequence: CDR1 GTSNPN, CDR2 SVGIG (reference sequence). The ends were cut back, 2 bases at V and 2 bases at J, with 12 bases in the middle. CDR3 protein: CAWSLGTRNYGYTF. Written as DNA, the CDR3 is TGTGCCTGGAGTCTGGGGACACGGAACTATGGCTACACCTTC.

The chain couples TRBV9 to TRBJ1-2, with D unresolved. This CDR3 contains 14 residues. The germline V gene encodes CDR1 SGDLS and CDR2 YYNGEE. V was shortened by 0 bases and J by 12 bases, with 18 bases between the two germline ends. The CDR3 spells CASSVAAQGRLDTF. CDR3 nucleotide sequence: TGTGCCAGCAGCGTAGCTGCTCAAGGGCGACTCGACACCTTC.

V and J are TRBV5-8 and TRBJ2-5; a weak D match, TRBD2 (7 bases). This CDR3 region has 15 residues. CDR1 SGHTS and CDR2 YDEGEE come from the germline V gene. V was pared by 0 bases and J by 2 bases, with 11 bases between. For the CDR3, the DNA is TGTGCCAGCAGCTTGGAGGGGGGGCGACAAGAGACCCAGTACTTC. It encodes CASSLEGGRQETQYF.

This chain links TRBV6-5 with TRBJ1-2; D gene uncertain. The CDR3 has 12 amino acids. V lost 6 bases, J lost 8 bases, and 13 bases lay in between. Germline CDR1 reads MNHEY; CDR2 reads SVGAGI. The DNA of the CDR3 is TGTGCCAGCAGGGAACTAGAGGGCGGCTACACCTTC. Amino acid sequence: CASRELEGGYTF.